Below, one T cell receptor (beta chain) is given with its context. Antigen: not known. The data originate from a study of T cell responses to AZD1222 COVID-19 vaccine. Study-wide background: It was second doses at about 4 or about 12 weeks that were pooled.

Some clones are missing from TCRdb's copy, which holds only in-frame ones; the method was immunoSEQ multiplex PCR. The sample includes under 150,000 clones, 90% of them seen just once. The study's findings and limits: In a largely white British group with more females than males, clonal diversity was possibly underestimated. Spike regions recognized by vaccine-associated CD4 TCRs spanned the protein, led by 160-218 and 743-854. Baseline seropositives among AZD1222 recipients totaled only 5 to 7.

CDR1 is MGHRA, CDR2 YSYEKL, per germline. The V end was cut by 3 bases, the J end by 7 bases, with 12 bases between. This CDR3 has 13 residues. Here the sequenced sample was peripheral blood, taken on day 0 of AZD1222 vaccination. V gene TRBV4-1 combines with J gene TRBJ1-1; possible D gene TRBD1, 6 bases. This receptor was obtained from an adult in good health. Here the CDR3 DNA reads TGCGCCAGCAGCCAGGAAGGACAGCTTGAAGCTTTCTTT. Protein sequence: CASSQEGQLEAFF.